This T cell receptor (beta chain) originates from a study of CD8 T cells in Susac syndrome. Study results and limitations: The authors acknowledged that their TCR sequencing and HLA analysis involved a relatively small number of individuals.

The germline CDR1 and CDR2 sequences are SQVTM and ANQGSEA. V was pared by 1 base and J by 1 base, with 4 bases of the junction left unmatched. The CDR3 consists of 15 residues. It was with random hexamers that 0.5 to 1 ug RNA was reverse transcribed. Amplification of TCR beta CDR3 spanned 54 Vbeta and 13 Jbeta via immunoSEQ multiplex PCR. TCRdb re-called the immunoSEQ multiplex PCR reads through MiXCR, storing one row per CDR3 protein. Seen here are around 170,000 distinct CDR3 sequences, more than 90% observed once, and the top ten hold 0.098%. From blood CD8+ and CD4+ T cells, the TCR beta chain was sequenced. Negative isolation yielded CD8+ and CD4+ T cells; FACS enriched TEMRA cells. To note about this clonotype: Its antigen is undetermined.

The J gene is TRBJ2-3, the V gene TRBV29-1, with TRBD2 identical over 8 bases. Material for sequencing was CD4+ T cells from PBMCs. The receptor's source is a human donor with Susac syndrome. The CDR3 DNA follows: TGCAGCGTTGAAGGGGGGGGACTAGGCACAGATACGCAGTATTTT. It is translated as CSVEGGGLGTDTQYF.